The 32 T cell receptor beta chains given below trace back to one sample, sequenced in a study of beta chain features in type 1 diabetes. Of the isolated RNA, all was reverse transcribed, and so the sequenced material was expressed TCRB transcripts. Libraries were prepared by immunoSEQ multiplex PCR; TCRdb keeps only in-frame clonotypes and omits some of them. The sample includes 350,000 to 450,000 clones, around 15% of them seen just once. Sequenced material: naive CD4+ T cells from blood. The source of these receptors is a woman aged 18-29 years in good health.

The chain combines TRBV5-4 with TRBJ2-1; 7 bases fit TRBD1. The CDR3 spans 15 residues. Losses at the gene ends were 2 bases for V and 3 bases for J; bases not matched to a gene: 5. Germline CDR1 reads SGHNT; CDR2 reads YYREEE (reference sequence). The CDR3 region is CASSFIQGSYNEQFF. The CDR3 DNA is TGTGCCAGCAGCTTTATACAGGGGAGCTACAATGAGCAGTTCTTC.

J is TRBJ2-2 and V is TRBV23-1; the D is unclear. TRBV23-1 is an open reading frame whose function is uncertain. The CDR3 consists of 16 residues. The ends were cut back, 4 bases at V and 3 bases at J, with 15 bases in the middle. The DNA for the CDR3 is TGCGCCAGCAGTCTTGGTACGCGTCCTGACACCGGGGAGCTGTTTTTT. It translates to CASSLGTRPDTGELFF.

The sample holds a few counts of this clone. The chain employs TRBV30 and TRBJ1-5; D is unresolved. Germline CDR1 and CDR2: GTSNPN and SVGIG (reference sequence). V dropped 2 bases and J dropped 1 base, with 12 bases sitting between them. The CDR3 is 15 amino acids. The CDR3 DNA reads TGTGCCTGGAGTAAAGACATCCGAAGCAATCAGCCCCAGCATTTT. This translates into CAWSKDIRSNQPQHF.

The chain recombines TRBV4-1 with TRBJ1-5; 8 bases align to TRBD1. Trimming took 1 base from V and 6 from J; bases not matched to a gene: 8. Germline loops: CDR1 MGHRA, CDR2 YSYEKL. The CDR3 is 16 amino acids. The CDR3 nucleotides are TGCGCCAGCAGCCAAGGGGAGGACAGGGCAGGTCAGCCCCAGCATTTT. This gives the protein CASSQGEDRAGQPQHF.

Only a few counts were recorded for this clone. V usage is TRBV7-2 and J usage is TRBJ2-5; TRBD1 might be the D (6 bases). Germline values: CDR1 SGHTA, CDR2 FQGNSA. V lost 5 bases and J 4 bases, leaving 20 bases between the germline ends. This CDR3 has 16 amino acids. This chain's CDR3 is CASSQGNGQGGETQYF. The CDR3 bases are TGTGCCAGCAGCCAGGGGAACGGGCAAGGAGGAGAGACCCAGTACTTC.

This clone was observed a few times. This rearrangement joins TRBV2 to TRBJ2-7; 9 bases align to TRBD1. The CDR3 spans 16 residues. Germline CDR1 reads SNHLY; CDR2 reads FYNNEI. V shed 1 base, J shed 3 bases, and the junction held 7 bases outside the gene matches. CDR3: CASSEGQSDRGYEQYF. CDR3 DNA: TGTGCCAGCAGTGAAGGGCAGTCGGACAGGGGCTACGAGCAGTACTTC.

The genes are TRBV28 and TRBJ2-7; D is possibly TRBD1 (6 bases). Germline CDR1 reads MDHEN; CDR2 reads SYDVKM. The V and J ends lost 6 bases and 1 base respectively, with 16 bases between them. CDR3 length: 15 residues. The CDR3 protein is CASSSTGSGSYEQYF. CDR3 bases: TGTGCCAGCAGCTCAACAGGGAGTGGATCCTACGAGCAGTACTTC.

The chain uses TRBV14 and TRBJ2-5, with 7 bases fitting TRBD1. J lost 4 bases, V lost 2 bases, and 7 bases had no gene match. Germline values: CDR1 SGHDN, CDR2 FVKESK. The CDR3 consists of 15 residues. The CDR3 region has the DNA TGTGCCAGCAGCCAACGTAGGGGGCGAGGAGAGACCCAGTACTTC. Its translation is CASSQRRGRGETQYF.

A remark on this clone: At the DNA level, this CDR3 is encoded by other sequences in the same sample as well. The chain links TRBV7-2 to TRBJ2-7; TRBD2 matches 8 bases. The CDR3 contains 15 residues. With 1 base clipped from V and 3 bases from J, the junction kept 5 bases outside the gene matches. CDR1 is SGHTA, CDR2 FQGNSA, per germline. As DNA, the CDR3 is TGTGCCAGCAGCTTAGGGCTAGCGGGCCTCTACGAGCAGTACTTC. It specifies CASSLGLAGLYEQYF.

There are a few counts of this clone. This chain uses TRBV7-8 with TRBJ1-2; TRBD1 aligns across 11 bases. Looked up from germline, CDR1 is SGHVS and CDR2 is FQNEAQ. The CDR3 totals 15 residues. V dropped 1 base and J dropped 4; count of bases not matched to a gene: 2. The CDR3 loop is CASSLEGTGGYGYTF. CDR3 DNA sequence: TGTGCCAGCAGCTTAGAAGGGACAGGGGGCTATGGCTACACCTTC.

The rearrangement uses TRBV9 and TRBJ2-5; D perhaps matches TRBD1 (6 bases). The CDR3 consists of 15 residues. Germline lookup yields CDR1 SGDLS and CDR2 YYNGEE. The V end was cut by 4 bases, the J end by 1 base, with 14 bases between. CDR3 in amino acids: CASSLQGQIQETQYF. The CDR3 nucleotides are TGTGCCAGCAGCCTACAAGGACAGATCCAAGAGACCCAGTACTTC.

V gene TRBV4-1 combines with J gene TRBJ2-5, with a possible D match to TRBD2 (5 bases). The V end was cut by 4 bases, the J end by 5 bases, with 26 bases between. Germline CDR1 is MGHRA and CDR2 is YSYEKL. The CDR3 loop spans 18 amino acids. The CDR3 spells CASSPHNAGRRLVETQYF. As DNA, the CDR3 is TGCGCCAGCAGCCCTCACAACGCGGGCAGGAGGTTGGTGGAGACCCAGTACTTC.

The table lists this clone with a few counts. The chain couples TRBV5-6 to TRBJ2-1; 11 nucleotides match TRBD2. The trim removed 4 bases at V and 4 bases at J, leaving 4 bases unmatched. CDR3 length: 15 residues. Germline CDR1 is SGHDT and CDR2 is YYEEEE. The CDR3 loop reads CASSRTSGFYNEQFF. In nucleotides, the CDR3 is TGTGCCAGCAGCAGGACTAGCGGGTTTTACAATGAGCAGTTCTTC.

The rearrangement joins TRBV30 to TRBJ2-7; 14 bases are shared with TRBD2. The CDR3 contains 15 residues. The J segment lost 5 bases and the V segment lost 7 bases, leaving 10 bases of the junction unmatched. The germline CDR1 and CDR2 sequences are GTSNPN and SVGIG (reference sequence). The CDR3: CAYSGLAGATHEQYF. The CDR3 DNA reads TGTGCCTATTCGGGACTAGCGGGAGCCACACACGAGCAGTACTTC.

The chain links TRBV2 to TRBJ2-1, with TRBD2 matching over 9 bases. V was pared by 5 bases and J by 9 bases, with 5 bases of the junction left unmatched. CDR3 size: 13 residues. Looked up from germline, CDR1 is SNHLY and CDR2 is FYNNEI. CDR3: CASSTNSGSEQFF. In nucleotides, the CDR3 is TGTGCCAGCAGTACCAATAGCGGGAGTGAGCAGTTCTTC.

This clone was found a few times. The chain carries TRBV4-3 and TRBJ2-1; 11 bases are shared with TRBD2. The V gene's germline CDR1 is LGHNA and CDR2 YSLEER. This CDR3 contains 15 residues. The V segment lost 8 bases and the J segment 5 bases; nucleotides outside the gene matches: 8. CDR3 in DNA: TGCGCCAGCGGACTAACTAGCGGGAGCAACAATGAGCAGTTCTTC. This translates into CASGLTSGSNNEQFF.

The chain links TRBV7-9 to TRBJ2-5, with D possibly matching TRBD2 (6 bases). V was cut by 2 bases and J by 5 bases, with 9 bases left in between. CDR1 is SEHNR and CDR2 is FQNEAQ in the germline V gene (reference sequence). This CDR3 comprises 13 residues. The CDR3 spells CASSLSRGETQYF. The CDR3 DNA follows: TGTGCCAGCAGCTTATCTCGGGGGGAGACCCAGTACTTC.

V gene TRBV7-9 combines with J gene TRBJ2-5, with D maybe TRBD1 (5 bases). This CDR3 is built from 15 residues. Germline values: CDR1 SEHNR, CDR2 FQNEAQ (reference sequence). V was pared by 0 bases and J by 4 bases, with 12 bases between. In DNA form, the CDR3 reads TGTGCCAGCAGCTTAGCGCGGAAGGGGCGAGAGACCCAGTACTTC. Its translation: CASSLARKGRETQYF.

This clone has a handful of counts. The CDR3 DNA reads TGTGCCAGTAGTATAGATCGCGGAGGTTCATCCGATGAGCAGTTCTTC. Its protein is CASSIDRGGSSDEQFF. The gene calls are TRBV19 and TRBJ2-1; D perhaps matches TRBD2 (5 bases). Germline V gives CDR1 LNHDA, CDR2 SQIVND (reference sequence). V lost 0 bases and J lost 8, with 17 bases in between. There are 16 residues in the CDR3.

The rearrangement uses TRBV6-5 and TRBJ2-1; 14 positions match TRBD2. V shed 6 bases, J shed 7 bases, and the junction held 2 bases outside the gene matches. This CDR3 comprises 14 residues. CDR1 and CDR2 from the germline V gene are MNHEY and SVGAGI. CDR3 bases: TGTGCCAGCAGGACTAGCGGGAGGGCAAATGAGCAGTTCTTC. Its protein product is CASRTSGRANEQFF.

A few counts support this clone. The chain combines TRBV5-1 with TRBJ2-7, with D maybe TRBD1 (5 bases). The CDR3 length is 14 residues. The V gene lost 4 bases and the J gene lost 3 bases, with 14 bases spanning the gap. CDR1 and CDR2 from the germline V gene are SGHRS and YFSETQ. CDR3 DNA: TGCGCCAGCAGCACCCTGGCGGACAACTACGAGCAGTACTTC. Translating it yields CASSTLADNYEQYF.

This chain uses TRBV5-6 with TRBJ1-1; D is undetermined. V was trimmed by 2 bases and J by 5 bases, leaving 7 bases between them. CDR1 is SGHDT, CDR2 YYEEEE, per germline. This CDR3 spans 12 amino acids. The CDR3 coding sequence is TGTGCCAGCAGCTTTGTCAGGACTGAAGCTTTCTTT. As protein: CASSFVRTEAFF.

The rearrangement links TRBV9 to TRBJ1-1; D perhaps matches TRBD1 (5 bases). Germline V gene data show CDR1 as SGDLS and CDR2 as YYNGEE. The CDR3 sequence is 15 residues long. V was clipped by 2 bases and J by 3 bases, with 14 bases between them. The CDR3 sequence is CASSVLGGGYTEAFF. CDR3 sequence (DNA): TGTGCCAGCAGCGTCCTCGGCGGGGGTTACACTGAAGCTTTCTTT. Using reference TRBV9 and TRBJ1-1 for the parts outside the CDR3, the full variable domain is DSGVTQTPKHLITATGQRVTLRCSPRSGDLSVYWYQQSLDQGLQFLIQYYNGEERAKGNILERFSAQQFPDLHSELNLSSLELGDSALYFCASSVLGGGYTEAFFGQGTRLTVV.

J is TRBJ2-1 and V is TRBV7-6, with TRBD2 matching 14 bases. The CDR3 length is 15 residues. Germline CDR1 and CDR2: SGHVS and FNYEAQ. J lost 9 bases, V lost 5 bases, and 6 bases had no gene match. The CDR3 nucleotides read TGTGCCAGCAGCCCGGGACTAGCGGGAGACGTTGAGCAGTTCTTC. It is translated as CASSPGLAGDVEQFF.

This clone was counted between two and nine times. The V and J genes are TRBV5-1 and TRBJ1-2; D gene uncertain. The CDR3 is 15 amino acids. Per the germline V gene, CDR1 is SGHRS and CDR2 is YFSETQ. V was pared by 0 bases and J by 0 bases, with 9 bases between. The CDR3 sequence is CASSLGAVSNYGYTF. The CDR3 bases are TGCGCCAGCAGCTTGGGGGCAGTGTCTAACTATGGCTACACCTTC.

The CDR3 here is CASSPSQGYAYGYTF. The CDR3 coding sequence is TGTGCCAGCTCACCTTCACAGGGGTACGCCTATGGCTACACCTTC. The chain combines TRBV18 with TRBJ1-2; 7 bases align to TRBD1. J gave up 4 bases and V 3 bases, and 8 bases lay outside the gene matches. Germline V gives CDR1 KGHSH, CDR2 LQKENI. The CDR3 runs 15 residues.

This clone was recorded a few times. The gene calls are TRBV4-1 and TRBJ2-1; 7 positions agree with TRBD2. The germline CDR1 and CDR2 sequences are MGHRA and YSYEKL. This CDR3 has 18 residues. The ends lost 0 bases at V and 10 bases at J; junction bases unmatched: 18. For the CDR3, the DNA is TGCGCCAGCAGCCAAGAGCGGGGTCGGACTAGGGGTTTTGGAGAGCAGTTCTTC. It encodes CASSQERGRTRGFGEQFF.

This clone occurred a few times. This chain links TRBV10-3 with TRBJ2-1, with 8 bases identical to TRBD1. Per germline, CDR1 ENHRY and CDR2 SYGVKD. CDR3 length: 14 amino acids. The ends lost 4 bases at V and 7 bases at J; junction bases unmatched: 6. The CDR3 spells CAISARTGLNEQFF. The CDR3 DNA is TGTGCCATCAGTGCCAGGACAGGGTTGAATGAGCAGTTCTTC.

The V call is TRBV30, the J call TRBJ2-1, with D possibly TRBD2 on 5 matching bases. CDR1 is GTSNPN, CDR2 SVGIG, per germline (reference sequence). This CDR3 has 14 amino acids. V lost 6 bases to trimming and J lost 7 bases, with 19 bases between them. The CDR3 bases are TGTGCCTGCCCACCGGACCCGGGGTCTAATGAGCAGTTCTTC. Encoded protein: CACPPDPGSNEQFF.

The gene calls are TRBV7-9 and TRBJ1-1; 9 bases are shared with TRBD1. The J segment lost 0 bases and the V segment lost 5 bases, leaving 4 bases of the junction unmatched. Germline assignment: CDR1 SEHNR and CDR2 FQNEAQ (reference sequence). The CDR3 length is 15 residues. The CDR3 DNA sequence: TGTGCCAGCAGCCCCAGGGACAGGGTGAACACTGAAGCTTTCTTT. It yields the protein CASSPRDRVNTEAFF.

This clone was detected a few times. This sample includes further DNA sequences coding for the same CDR3. The chain carries TRBV18 and TRBJ2-7, with D unclear. This CDR3 is 12 amino acids long. V shed 3 bases and J shed 0 bases, with 3 bases lying between them. Germline values: CDR1 KGHSH, CDR2 LQKENI. In nucleotides, the CDR3 is TGTGCCAGCTCACCCAGCTCCTACGAGCAGTACTTC. It translates to CASSPSSYEQYF.

This clone has a handful of counts. The rearrangement links TRBV7-3 to TRBJ2-2; 14 bases fit TRBD2. The CDR3 consists of 17 residues. Germline assignment: CDR1 SGHTA and CDR2 FQGTGA. V gave up 6 bases and J gave up 6 bases; unmatched junction bases: 9. The CDR3 region is CASSFRGLAGGAGELFF. CDR3 bases: TGTGCCAGCAGTTTCCGAGGACTAGCGGGAGGCGCCGGGGAGCTGTTTTTT.